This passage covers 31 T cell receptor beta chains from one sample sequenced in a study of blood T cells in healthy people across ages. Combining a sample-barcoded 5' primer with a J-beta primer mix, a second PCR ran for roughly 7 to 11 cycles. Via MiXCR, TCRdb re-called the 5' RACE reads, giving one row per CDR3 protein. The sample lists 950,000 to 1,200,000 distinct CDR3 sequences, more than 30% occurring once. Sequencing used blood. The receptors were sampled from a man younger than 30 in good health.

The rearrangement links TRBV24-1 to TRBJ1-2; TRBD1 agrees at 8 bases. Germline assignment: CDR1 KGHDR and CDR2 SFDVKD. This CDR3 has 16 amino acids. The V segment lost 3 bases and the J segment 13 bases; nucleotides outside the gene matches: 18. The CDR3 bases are TGTGCCACCAGTGATCCTCTTCCGGACAGGGAGTGCCACGTCACCTTC. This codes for CATSDPLPDRECHVTF.

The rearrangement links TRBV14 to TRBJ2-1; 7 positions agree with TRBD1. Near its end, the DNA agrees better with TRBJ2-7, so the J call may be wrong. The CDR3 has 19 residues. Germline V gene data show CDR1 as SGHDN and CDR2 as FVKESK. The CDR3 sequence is CASSQAPGTAWSSYNEQYF. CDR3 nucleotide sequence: TGTGCCAGCAGCCAAGCTCCCGGGACAGCCTGGAGCTCCTACAATGAGCAGTACTTC.

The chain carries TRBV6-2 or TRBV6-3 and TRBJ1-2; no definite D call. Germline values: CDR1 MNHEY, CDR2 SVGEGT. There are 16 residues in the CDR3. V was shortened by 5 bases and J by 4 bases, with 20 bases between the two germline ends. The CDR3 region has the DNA TGTGCCAGCAGTCCGGTCGGGAGCGGGATTGTCTATGGCTACACCTTC. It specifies CASSPVGSGIVYGYTF.

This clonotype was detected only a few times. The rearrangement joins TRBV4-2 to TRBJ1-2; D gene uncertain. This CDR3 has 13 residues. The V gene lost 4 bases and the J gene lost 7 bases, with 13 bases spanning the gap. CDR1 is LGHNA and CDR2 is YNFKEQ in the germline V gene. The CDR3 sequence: CASSRAVACGYTF. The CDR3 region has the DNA TGTGCCAGCAGCCGAGCAGTCGCCTGTGGCTACACCTTC.

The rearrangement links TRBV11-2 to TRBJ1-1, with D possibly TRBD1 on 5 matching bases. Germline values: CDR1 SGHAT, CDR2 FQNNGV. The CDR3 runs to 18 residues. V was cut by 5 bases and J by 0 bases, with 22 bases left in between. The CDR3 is CASSPNGGGGWMNTEAFF. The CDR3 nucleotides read TGTGCCAGCAGCCCCAACGGGGGAGGCGGGTGGATGAACACTGAAGCTTTCTTT.

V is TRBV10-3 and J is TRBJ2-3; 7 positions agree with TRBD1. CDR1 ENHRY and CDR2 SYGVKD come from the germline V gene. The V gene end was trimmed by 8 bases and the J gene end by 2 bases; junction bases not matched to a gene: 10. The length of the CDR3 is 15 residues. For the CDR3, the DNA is TGTGCCATCCTCCCTGACAGGGCGGACACAGATACGCAGTATTTT. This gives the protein CAILPDRADTDTQYF.

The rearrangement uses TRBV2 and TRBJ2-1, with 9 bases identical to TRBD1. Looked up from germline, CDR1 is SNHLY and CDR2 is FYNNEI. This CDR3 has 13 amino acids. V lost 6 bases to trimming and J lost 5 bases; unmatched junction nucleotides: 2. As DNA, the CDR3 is TGTGCCAGCAGCCGACAGGGGGACAATGAGCAGTTCTTC. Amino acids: CASSRQGDNEQFF.

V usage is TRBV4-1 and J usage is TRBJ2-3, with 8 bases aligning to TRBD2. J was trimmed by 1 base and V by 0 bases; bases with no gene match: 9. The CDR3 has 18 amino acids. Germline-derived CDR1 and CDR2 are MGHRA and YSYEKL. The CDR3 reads CASSQEGTSGIRTDTQYF. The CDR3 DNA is TGCGCCAGCAGCCAAGAGGGAACTAGCGGTATCCGCACAGATACGCAGTATTTT.

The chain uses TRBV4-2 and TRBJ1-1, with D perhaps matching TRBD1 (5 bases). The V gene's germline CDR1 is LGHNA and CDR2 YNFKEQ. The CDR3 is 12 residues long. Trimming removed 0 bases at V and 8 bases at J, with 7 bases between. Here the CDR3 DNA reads TGTGCCAGCAGCCAAGATCAGGGAGAAGCTTTCTTT. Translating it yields CASSQDQGEAFF.

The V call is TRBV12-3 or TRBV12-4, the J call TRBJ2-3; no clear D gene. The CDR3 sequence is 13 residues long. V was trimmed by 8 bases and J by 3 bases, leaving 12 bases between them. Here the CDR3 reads CASGKGVTDTQYF. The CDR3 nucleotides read TGTGCCAGCGGGAAGGGTGTAACAGATACGCAGTATTTT.

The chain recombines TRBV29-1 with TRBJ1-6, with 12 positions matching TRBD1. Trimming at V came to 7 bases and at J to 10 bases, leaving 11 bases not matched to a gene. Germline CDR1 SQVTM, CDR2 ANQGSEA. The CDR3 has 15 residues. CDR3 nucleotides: TGCAGCGCCGGGACAGGGGGCGAAGGAAAATCACCCCTCCACTTT. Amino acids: CSAGTGGEGKSPLHF.

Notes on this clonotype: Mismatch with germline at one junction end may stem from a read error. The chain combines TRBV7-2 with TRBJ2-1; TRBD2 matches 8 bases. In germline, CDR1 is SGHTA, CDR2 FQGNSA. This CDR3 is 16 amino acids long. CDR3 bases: TGTGCCAGCAGCCTAGGGGCTAGCGGGCCTGACAATGAGCTGTTCTTC. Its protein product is CASSLGASGPDNELFF.

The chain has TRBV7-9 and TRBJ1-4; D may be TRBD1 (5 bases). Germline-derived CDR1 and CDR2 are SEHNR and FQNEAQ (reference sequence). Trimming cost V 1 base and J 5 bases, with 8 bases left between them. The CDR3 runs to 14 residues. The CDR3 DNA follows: TGTGCCAGCAGCTTAGGGGGGAACAATGAAAAACTGTTTTTT. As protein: CASSLGGNNEKLFF.

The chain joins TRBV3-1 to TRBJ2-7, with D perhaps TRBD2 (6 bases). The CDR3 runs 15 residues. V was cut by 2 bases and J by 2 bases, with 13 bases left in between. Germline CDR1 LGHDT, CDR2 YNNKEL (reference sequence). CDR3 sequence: CASSQSGGATYEQYF. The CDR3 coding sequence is TGTGCCAGCAGCCAATCCGGCGGGGCGACCTACGAGCAGTACTTC.

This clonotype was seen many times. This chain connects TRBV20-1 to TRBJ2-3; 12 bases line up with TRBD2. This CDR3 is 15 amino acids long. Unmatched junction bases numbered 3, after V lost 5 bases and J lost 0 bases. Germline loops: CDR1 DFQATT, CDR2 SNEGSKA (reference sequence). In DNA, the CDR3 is TGCAGTGCTTTACTAGCGGGGGGTAGCACAGATACGCAGTATTTT. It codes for CSALLAGGSTDTQYF.

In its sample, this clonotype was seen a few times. The CDR3 bases are TGTGCCAGCAGTGCTCAGGGGACAGAGGTCGCAGATACGCAGTATTTT. It codes for CASSAQGTEVADTQYF. The chain combines TRBV6-1 with TRBJ2-3, with TRBD1 identical over 7 bases. Looked up from germline, CDR1 is MNHNS and CDR2 is SASEGT. V shed 4 bases, J shed 4 bases, and the junction held 11 bases outside the gene matches. The CDR3 contains 16 residues.

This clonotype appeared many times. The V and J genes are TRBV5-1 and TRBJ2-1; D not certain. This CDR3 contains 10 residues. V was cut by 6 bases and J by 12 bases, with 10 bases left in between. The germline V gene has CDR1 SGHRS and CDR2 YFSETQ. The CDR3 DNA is TGCGCCAGCAAAGGCCCTATGCAGTTCTTC. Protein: CASKGPMQFF.

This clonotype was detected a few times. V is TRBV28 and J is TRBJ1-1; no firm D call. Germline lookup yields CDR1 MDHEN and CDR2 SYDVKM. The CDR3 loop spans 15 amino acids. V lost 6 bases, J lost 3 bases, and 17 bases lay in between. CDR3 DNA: TGTGCCAGCAGGCTCCCGGGTTCCATGGACACTGAAGCTTTCTTT. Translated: CASRLPGSMDTEAFF. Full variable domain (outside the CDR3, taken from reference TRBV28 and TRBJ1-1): DVKVTQSSRYLVKRTGEKVFLECVQDMDHENMFWYRQDPGLGLRLIYFSYDVKMKEKGDIPEGYSVSREKKERFSLILESASTNQTSMYLCASRLPGSMDTEAFFGQGTRLTVV.

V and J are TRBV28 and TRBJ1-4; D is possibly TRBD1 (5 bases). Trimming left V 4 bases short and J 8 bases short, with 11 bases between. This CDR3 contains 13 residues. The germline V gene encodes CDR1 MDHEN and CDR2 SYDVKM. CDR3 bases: TGTGCCAGCAGTTCCGGGGACGGGGAAAAACTGTTTTTT. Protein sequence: CASSSGDGEKLFF.

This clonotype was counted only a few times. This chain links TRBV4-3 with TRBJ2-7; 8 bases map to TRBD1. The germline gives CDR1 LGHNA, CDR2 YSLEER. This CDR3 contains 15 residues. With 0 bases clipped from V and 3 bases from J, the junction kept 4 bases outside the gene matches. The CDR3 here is CASSQDFGQGYEQYF. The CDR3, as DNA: TGCGCCAGCAGCCAAGATTTCGGACAGGGCTACGAGCAGTACTTC.

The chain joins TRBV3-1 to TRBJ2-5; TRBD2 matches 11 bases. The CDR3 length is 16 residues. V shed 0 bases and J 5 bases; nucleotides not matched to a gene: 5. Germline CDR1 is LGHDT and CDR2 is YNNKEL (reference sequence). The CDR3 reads CASSQDFASGGETQYF. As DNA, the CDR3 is TGTGCCAGCAGCCAAGATTTCGCTAGCGGGGGGGAGACCCAGTACTTC.

The CDR3 loop reads CASSQAPLGRGDYGYTF. CDR3 nucleotide sequence: TGTGCCAGCAGCCAAGCGCCCCTGGGGAGGGGGGACTATGGCTACACCTTC. The chain links TRBV4-2 to TRBJ1-2; D might be TRBD1 (6 bases). Germline CDR1 is LGHNA and CDR2 is YNFKEQ. The V end lost 1 base, the J end lost 3 bases, and 18 bases lay between the germline ends. CDR3 length: 17 amino acids.

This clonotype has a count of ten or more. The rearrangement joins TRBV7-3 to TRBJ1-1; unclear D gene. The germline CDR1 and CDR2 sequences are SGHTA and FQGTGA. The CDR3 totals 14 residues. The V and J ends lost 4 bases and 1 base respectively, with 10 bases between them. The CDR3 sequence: CASSSDGGNTEAFF. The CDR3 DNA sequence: TGTGCCAGCAGCTCCGACGGTGGGAACACTGAAGCTTTCTTT. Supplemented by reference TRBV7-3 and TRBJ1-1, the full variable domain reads GAGVSQTPSNKVTEKGKYVELRCDPISGHTALYWYRQSLGQGPEFLIYFQGTGAADDSGLPNDRFFAVRPEGSVSTLKIQRTERGDSAVYLCASSSDGGNTEAFFGQGTRLTVV.

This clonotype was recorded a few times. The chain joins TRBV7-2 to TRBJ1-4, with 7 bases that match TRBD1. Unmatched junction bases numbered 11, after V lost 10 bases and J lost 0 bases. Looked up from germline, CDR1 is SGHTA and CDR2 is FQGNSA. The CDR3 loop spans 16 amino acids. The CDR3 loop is CATRWDSSATNEKLFF. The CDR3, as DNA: TGTGCCACCCGCTGGGACAGCTCTGCAACTAATGAAAAACTGTTTTTT.

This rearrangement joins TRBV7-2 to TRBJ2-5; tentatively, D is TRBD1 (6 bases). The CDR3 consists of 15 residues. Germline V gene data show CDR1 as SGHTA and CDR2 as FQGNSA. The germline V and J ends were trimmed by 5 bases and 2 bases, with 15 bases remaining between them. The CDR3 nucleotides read TGTGCCAGCAGCCTCCAGACAGGTATTCAAGAGACCCAGTACTTC. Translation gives CASSLQTGIQETQYF.

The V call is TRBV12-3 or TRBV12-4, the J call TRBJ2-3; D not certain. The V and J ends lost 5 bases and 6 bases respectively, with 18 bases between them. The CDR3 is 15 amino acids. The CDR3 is CASSRAYMDWDTQYF. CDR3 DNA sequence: TGTGCCAGCAGTCGGGCTTATATGGATTGGGATACGCAGTATTTT.

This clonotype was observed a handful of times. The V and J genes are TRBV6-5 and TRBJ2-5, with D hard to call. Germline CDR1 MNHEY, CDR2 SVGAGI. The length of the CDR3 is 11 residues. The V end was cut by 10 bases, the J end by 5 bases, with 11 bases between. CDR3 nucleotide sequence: TGTGCCACCCTACGCAAGGAGACCCAGTACTTC. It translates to CATLRKETQYF.

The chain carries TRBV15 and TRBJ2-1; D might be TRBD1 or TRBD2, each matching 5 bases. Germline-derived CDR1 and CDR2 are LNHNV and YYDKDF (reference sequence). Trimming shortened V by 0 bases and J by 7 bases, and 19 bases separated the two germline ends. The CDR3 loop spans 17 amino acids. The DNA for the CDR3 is TGTGCCACCAGCAGAGATCTGAGGGGAATTAGGACTAATGAGCAGTTCTTC. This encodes CATSRDLRGIRTNEQFF.

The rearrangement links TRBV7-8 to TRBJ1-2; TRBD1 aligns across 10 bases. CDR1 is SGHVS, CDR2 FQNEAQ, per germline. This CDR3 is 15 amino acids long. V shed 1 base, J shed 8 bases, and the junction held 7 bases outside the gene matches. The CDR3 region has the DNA TGTGCCAGCAGCTTAGGGACAGGGGGTTTTTCCGGCTACACCTTC. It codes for CASSLGTGGFSGYTF.

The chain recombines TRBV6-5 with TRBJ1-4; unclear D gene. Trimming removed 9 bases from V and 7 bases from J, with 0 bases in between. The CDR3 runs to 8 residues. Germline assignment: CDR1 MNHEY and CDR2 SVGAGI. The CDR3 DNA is TGTGCCAGTGAAAAACTGTTTTTT. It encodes CASEKLFF.

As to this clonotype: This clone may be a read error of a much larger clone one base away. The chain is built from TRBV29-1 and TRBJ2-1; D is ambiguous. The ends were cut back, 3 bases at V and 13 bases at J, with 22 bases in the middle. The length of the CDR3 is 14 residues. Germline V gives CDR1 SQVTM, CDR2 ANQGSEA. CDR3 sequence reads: CSVESRHPLRTQFF. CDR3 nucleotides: TGCAGCGTTGAGTCCAGGCACCCTCTGCGGACCCAGTTCTTC.